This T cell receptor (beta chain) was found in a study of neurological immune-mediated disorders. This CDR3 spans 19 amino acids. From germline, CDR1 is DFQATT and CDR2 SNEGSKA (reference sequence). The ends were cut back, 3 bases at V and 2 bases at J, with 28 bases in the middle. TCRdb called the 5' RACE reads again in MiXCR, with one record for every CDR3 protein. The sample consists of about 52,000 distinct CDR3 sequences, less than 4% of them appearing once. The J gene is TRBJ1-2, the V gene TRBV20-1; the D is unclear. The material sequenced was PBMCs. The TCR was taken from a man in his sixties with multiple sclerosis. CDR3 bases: TGCAGTGCTAGCCCCGCAACCCCTGGATTCAGGAACACAAACTATGGCTACACCTTC. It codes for CSASPATPGFRNTNYGYTF.